This is a list of T cell receptor beta chains from one sample in a study of T-cell memory formation after mild COVID-19. TCRdb independently ran MiXCR on the 5' RACE reads; one entry per CDR3 protein. The sample contains 110,000 to 150,000 distinct CDR3 sequences, about 25% of which appear only once. Sequenced: PBMCs or a T cell subset sorted from them (not recorded which). The origin of the receptors is an adult woman who had mild COVID-19 (a few samples of this study predate the infection). Cell type and time point are not known. The CDR3 runs from the conserved cysteine through the conserved F or W. A D gene is named only where the DNA matches it firmly. The size field is filled for only some rows; it gives once, few, many or a size class.

- - TRBJ2-1 TRBV5-1 CASSFQPSNEQFF TGCGCCAGCAGCTTCCAACCGTCGAATGAGCAGTTCTTC
TRBD1 - TRBJ2-7 TRBV7-6 CASSLGDRTLSYEQYF TGTGCCAGCAGCTTAGGGGACAGGACCCTCTCCTACGAGCAGTACTTC
TRBD1 few TRBJ1-2 TRBV7-9 CASSLTPGQGYGYTF TGTGCCAGCAGCCTAACACCGGGACAGGGCTATGGCTACACCTTC
- once TRBJ2-1 TRBV15 CATSRVRGVGEQFF TGTGCCACCAGCAGAGTAAGGGGAGTGGGTGAGCAGTTCTTC
- - TRBJ1-1 TRBV5-4 CATDVLGGLTEAFF TGTGCCACCGACGTTCTTGGGGGCCTCACTGAAGCTTTCTTT
- - TRBJ2-2 TRBV29-1 CSVDLGADTGELFF TGCAGCGTTGATCTGGGGGCCGACACCGGGGAGCTGTTTTTT
- few TRBJ2-7 TRBV7-9 CASSRQTRQTDEQYF TGTGCCAGCAGCCGACAAACCCGACAGACGGACGAGCAGTACTTC
- - TRBJ2-1 TRBV7-9 CASSLVTGTYNEQFF TGTGCCAGCAGCTTAGTAACGGGAACCTACAATGAGCAGTTCTTC
TRBD2 once TRBJ2-2 TRBV6-6 CASSSLGLAGDPLNTGELFF TGTGCCAGCAGTTCACTCGGACTAGCGGGAGACCCGCTGAACACCGGGGAGCTGTTTTTT
TRBD1 - TRBJ1-2 TRBV7-8 CASSPGTGHYGYTF TGTGCCAGCAGCCCGGGGACAGGTCACTATGGCTACACCTTC
TRBD1 few TRBJ2-7 TRBV5-1 CASSPGTGPRYEQYF TGCGCCAGCAGCCCCGGGACAGGGCCGAGGTACGAGCAGTACTTC
- few TRBJ2-7 TRBV5-6 CASSLASSLSYEQYF TGTGCCAGCAGCTTGGCGTCCTCATTATCCTACGAGCAGTACTTC
TRBD1 - TRBJ1-5 TRBV20-1 CSANGDSSNQPQHF TGCAGTGCTAACGGGGACAGTAGCAATCAGCCCCAGCATTTT
TRBD2 - TRBJ2-1 TRBV2 CASRGRASGSDIF TGTGCCAGCAGGGGGAGGGCTAGCGGGTCCGACATCTTC
- - TRBJ1-6 TRBV6-5 CASSYLEGSDSPLHF TGTGCCAGCAGTTACTTGGAGGGCTCGGATTCACCCCTCCACTTT
- - TRBJ1-5 TRBV2 CASSEGLSNQPQHF TGTGCCAGCAGTGAGGGCCTTAGCAATCAGCCCCAGCATTTT
- - TRBJ2-1 TRBV4-3 CASSQDRLGGGNEQFF TGCGCCAGCAGCCAAGACCGCCTAGGGGGGGGCAATGAGCAGTTCTTC
TRBD2 - TRBJ2-3 TRBV7-6 CASSLVLAGGSDTQYF TGTGCCAGCAGCTTAGTCCTAGCGGGAGGGTCGGATACGCAGTATTTT
- - TRBJ2-7 TRBV11-3 CASRVRLGSTEQYF TGTGCCAGCAGGGTGCGACTAGGTTCGACCGAGCAGTACTTC
- - TRBJ1-2 TRBV7-2 CASSLDGATYYGYTF TGTGCCAGCAGCTTAGATGGGGCGACTTACTATGGCTACACCTTC
TRBD2 few TRBJ2-7 TRBV20-1 CSARSGTSLREQYF TGCAGTGCTCGATCAGGGACTAGTTTGCGCGAGCAGTACTTC
- few TRBJ2-7 TRBV9 CASSPDLTYEQYF TGTGCCAGCAGCCCTGACCTCACCTACGAGCAGTACTTC